These 20 T cell receptor beta chains share one sample of origin, sequenced in a study of regulatory and conventional T cells in RAG deficiency. Genomic DNA came from blood conventional CD4+ T cells gated CD25-low CD127-high. The repertoire was sequenced with immunoSEQ multiplex PCR; TCRdb's copy has only in-frame clones and lacks some. The table records around 20,000 clones, approximately 93% of them present only once. The same specimen was also included in a second study, on regulatory T cells. Turning to that study: The PCR used 52 TRBV and 13 TRBJ primers.

Material for sequencing was CD4+ T cells sorted from blood. These receptors were obtained from a human donor in good health.

The J gene is TRBJ2-6, the V gene TRBV28; tentative D call: TRBD1 (6 bases). The V gene lost 2 bases and the J gene lost 0 bases, with 14 bases spanning the gap. Germline loops: CDR1 MDHEN, CDR2 SYDVKM. The CDR3 is made up of 18 amino acids. CDR3 DNA sequence: TGTGCCAGCAGTTTACCGGGACATATGGTCTCTGGGGCCAACGTCCTGACTTTC. It specifies CASSLPGHMVSGANVLTF.

This sequence joins TRBV27 and TRBJ2-1; D is unresolved. V was shortened by 6 bases and J by 8 bases, with 20 bases between the two germline ends. The length of the CDR3 is 15 residues. The germline CDR1 and CDR2 sequences are MNHEY and SMNVEV (reference sequence). CDR3 sequence (DNA): TGTGCCAGCAGAAAGACTTATCAATCCCACGATGAGCAGTTCTTC. Translating it yields CASRKTYQSHDEQFF.

The chain joins TRBV2 to TRBJ1-2; 10 positions agree with TRBD1. This CDR3 contains 14 residues. Trimming at V came to 3 bases and at J to 8 bases, leaving 6 bases not matched to a gene. The germline gives CDR1 SNHLY, CDR2 FYNNEI. As DNA, the CDR3 is TGTGCCAGCAGTGAGCTGGGACAGGGGAACGGCTACACCTTC. Translated, it gives CASSELGQGNGYTF.

The chain has TRBV30 and TRBJ2-1; TRBD2 matches at 9 bases. Unmatched junction bases numbered 0, after V lost 0 bases and J lost 3 bases. This CDR3 spans 14 amino acids. Germline values: CDR1 GTSNPN, CDR2 SVGIG (reference sequence). CDR3 in amino acids: CAWSVAGGYNEQFF. The CDR3 nucleotides are TGTGCCTGGAGTGTAGCGGGAGGCTACAATGAGCAGTTCTTC.

This chain connects TRBV2 to TRBJ2-5, with a possible D match to TRBD1 (5 bases). Looked up from germline, CDR1 is SNHLY and CDR2 is FYNNEI. V lost 2 bases, J lost 6 bases, and 10 bases lay in between. The CDR3 loop spans 13 amino acids. The CDR3 nucleotides are TGTGCCAGCAGTGAAATAAAGGGGCAGACCCAGTACTTC. This gives the protein CASSEIKGQTQYF.

The chain links TRBV7-8 to TRBJ2-7; D may correspond to TRBD1 or TRBD2 (6 bases each). Between the trimmed V and J ends, which lost 4 bases and 3 bases, there was a span of 13 bases. In germline, CDR1 is SGHVS, CDR2 FQNEAQ. This CDR3 has 14 amino acids. CDR3 amino acids: CASSSAGGVYEQYF. The CDR3 coding sequence is TGTGCCAGCAGCTCAGCCGGGGGCGTCTACGAGCAGTACTTC. The whole variable domain, filled in from reference TRBV7-8 and TRBJ2-7, reads GAGVSQSPRYKVAKRGQDVALRCDPISGHVSLFWYQQALGQGPEFLTYFQNEAQLDKSGLPSDRFFAERPEGSVSTLKIQRTQQEDSAVYLCASSSAGGVYEQYFGPGTRLTVT.

The chain carries TRBV19 and TRBJ2-6; 9 bases agree with TRBD1. J gave up 2 bases and V 3 bases, and 5 bases lay outside the gene matches. Germline V lookup: CDR1 LNHDA, CDR2 SQIVND (reference sequence). This CDR3 contains 17 residues. The CDR3 DNA follows: TGTGCCAGTAGTATGGGGACAGGGCTAGCTGGGGCCAACGTCCTGACTTTC. The encoded protein is CASSMGTGLAGANVLTF.

The chain combines TRBV9 with TRBJ1-4, with TRBD1 matching over 8 bases. Trimming removed 1 base from V and 6 bases from J; junction bases left unmatched: 8. Germline V CDR1 and CDR2: SGDLS, YYNGEE. This CDR3 has 16 amino acids. The CDR3 here is CASSVLGQGEDEKLFF. The CDR3 nucleotides read TGTGCCAGCAGCGTACTCGGACAGGGTGAGGATGAAAAACTGTTTTTT.

V gene TRBV9 combines with J gene TRBJ2-1, with 13 bases lining up with TRBD2. This CDR3 is 16 amino acids long. J gave up 3 bases and V 3 bases, and 3 bases lay outside the gene matches. Germline V lookup: CDR1 SGDLS, CDR2 YYNGEE. The CDR3 DNA sequence: TGTGCCAGCAGCGAGGGGACTAGCGGGATCTACAATGAGCAGTTCTTC. It codes for CASSEGTSGIYNEQFF.

This clone was seen only once. V gene TRBV14 combines with J gene TRBJ2-1, with 10 bases aligning to TRBD2. The CDR3 runs 15 residues. Germline CDR1 SGHDN, CDR2 FVKESK. Trimming cost V 2 bases and J 7 bases; bases outside gene matches: 5. The CDR3 sequence: CASSQLAGAINEQFF. The CDR3, as DNA: TGTGCCAGCAGCCAACTAGCGGGGGCCATAAATGAGCAGTTCTTC.

J is TRBJ1-4 and V is TRBV2; D is ambiguous. The V and J ends lost 8 bases and 0 bases respectively, with 10 bases between them. The CDR3 is 14 amino acids. The germline V gene encodes CDR1 SNHLY and CDR2 FYNNEI. The CDR3 spells CASLEEATNEKLFF. CDR3 coding DNA: TGTGCCAGCCTGGAAGAGGCAACTAATGAAAAACTGTTTTTT.

The chain joins TRBV6-5 to TRBJ1-2; TRBD1 matches at 10 bases. Unmatched junction bases numbered 4, after V lost 5 bases and J lost 10 bases. Per the germline V gene, CDR1 is MNHEY and CDR2 is SVGAGI. This CDR3 is built from 12 residues. The CDR3 DNA sequence: TGTGCCAGCAGTGACAGGGGGCATGTCTACACCTTC. This encodes CASSDRGHVYTF.

V and J are TRBV7-8 and TRBJ2-5; D is ambiguous. Trimming shortened V by 8 bases and J by 1 base, and 2 bases separated the two germline ends. The CDR3 has 10 residues. The germline V gene has CDR1 SGHVS and CDR2 FQNEAQ. CDR3 sequence (DNA): TGTGCCAGCTCCCAAGAGACCCAGTACTTC. It codes for CASSQETQYF. Drawing the rest from reference TRBV7-8 and TRBJ2-5, the complete variable domain is GAGVSQSPRYKVAKRGQDVALRCDPISGHVSLFWYQQALGQGPEFLTYFQNEAQLDKSGLPSDRFFAERPEGSVSTLKIQRTQQEDSAVYLCASSQETQYFGPGTRLLVL.

V gene TRBV6-5 combines with J gene TRBJ2-1, with 9 bases matching TRBD1. This CDR3 has 16 residues. The V gene's germline CDR1 is MNHEY and CDR2 SVGAGI. J lost 2 bases, V lost 0 bases, and 2 bases had no gene match. CDR3 coding DNA: TGTGCCAGCAGTTACTCTGGGACAGGGACCTACAATGAGCAGTTCTTC. This codes for CASSYSGTGTYNEQFF.

The J gene is TRBJ2-2, the V gene TRBV27, with 7 positions matching TRBD2. The V segment lost 0 bases and the J segment 7 bases; nucleotides outside the gene matches: 5. Germline CDR1 and CDR2: MNHEY and SMNVEV (reference sequence). The CDR3 loop spans 15 amino acids. The DNA for the CDR3 is TGTGCCAGCAGTTTATCCTATTCGGGGGGCGGGGAGCTGTTTTTT. It yields the protein CASSLSYSGGGELFF.

Worth noting for this clone: One junction end disagrees with the germline gene, perhaps due to a read error. Written as DNA, the CDR3 is TGTGCCAGTAGAGGGACAGGATCCTCTAATTCACCCCTCCACTTT. It codes for CASRGTGSSNSPLHF. This chain uses TRBV19 with TRBJ1-6; 8 bases are a match to TRBD1. The CDR3 is 15 residues long. Germline CDR1 is LNHDA and CDR2 is SQIVND (reference sequence).

The chain carries TRBV6-6 and TRBJ2-2, with TRBD2 identical over 8 bases. CDR3 length equals 15 residues. The germline CDR1 and CDR2 sequences are MNHNY and SVGAGI (reference sequence). Germline trimming cut 6 bases from V and 5 bases from J; bases unmatched to any gene: 8. The CDR3 spells CASRIRGGGTGELFF. The DNA of the CDR3 is TGTGCCAGCAGAATTCGGGGGGGAGGAACCGGGGAGCTGTTTTTT.

The sample holds one count of this clone. The J gene is TRBJ2-7, the V gene TRBV6-5, with D possibly matching TRBD1 (6 bases). Germline V lookup: CDR1 MNHEY, CDR2 SVGAGI. This CDR3 spans 14 amino acids. V was shortened by 8 bases and J by 1 base, with 15 bases between the two germline ends. The CDR3 DNA reads TGTGCCAGCGTGGGGGCTGGCGGGTCCTACGAGCAGTACTTC. Translating gives CASVGAGGSYEQYF.

CDR3 in amino acids: CASSQDRASGSHEQYF. As DNA, the CDR3 is TGCGCCAGCAGCCAAGACCGGGCTAGCGGGAGCCACGAGCAGTACTTC. The genes are TRBV4-1 and TRBJ2-7; TRBD2 matches at 10 bases. Germline V gene data show CDR1 as MGHRA and CDR2 as YSYEKL. V lost 0 bases to trimming and J lost 5 bases; unmatched junction nucleotides: 7. The CDR3 contains 16 residues.

V and J are TRBV5-1 and TRBJ1-2; 12 nucleotides match TRBD1. CDR3 length equals 16 residues. Germline values: CDR1 SGHRS, CDR2 YFSETQ. J lost 4 bases, V lost 4 bases, and 8 bases had no gene match. The CDR3 spells CASSQGQGAPSYGYTF. The CDR3 DNA reads as TGCGCCAGCAGCCAGGGACAGGGGGCCCCTTCCTATGGCTACACCTTC.